A selection of T cell receptor beta chains follows, all from one sample in a study of CD8 T cells in Susac syndrome. TCRdb passed the immunoSEQ multiplex PCR reads through MiXCR, listing each CDR3 protein once. The data show roughly 70,000 distinct CDR3 sequences, under 96% seen once. Material: CD4+ T cells from PBMCs. The receptors originated from a human donor with multiple sclerosis. The CDR3 runs from the conserved cysteine through the conserved F or W. D genes are given only for firm matches. Size tells how often a clone was seen (once, few, many) or the class of an expanded clone, and some rows leave it out.

J gene,V gene,D gene,clone size,CDR3 protein,CDR3 DNA
TRBJ2-7,TRBV19,.,once,CASGGGRLYEQYF,TGTGCCAGTGGTGGGGGACGGCTCTACGAGCAGTACTTC
TRBJ2-7,TRBV3-1,TRBD1,.,CASSRQGLFQQYF,TGTGCCAGCAGCCGACAGGGGTTGTTCCAGCAGTACTTC
TRBJ2-7,TRBV29-1,.,.,CSVGEGQGFYEQYF,TGCAGCGTTGGCGAAGGGCAGGGGTTCTACGAGCAGTACTTC
TRBJ2-6,TRBV3-1,.,once,CASSQRGSGANVLTF,TGTGCCAGCAGCCAACGGGGCTCTGGGGCCAACGTCCTGACTTTC
TRBJ2-3,TRBV2,.,once,CASSVGAREADTQYF,TGTGCCAGCAGTGTAGGGGCCCGAGAAGCAGATACGCAGTATTTT
TRBJ2-5,TRBV29-1,.,.,CSVAGGGDTTQYF,TGCAGCGTTGCAGGGGGAGGAGATACGACCCAGTACTTC
TRBJ1-5,TRBV7-2,.,.,CASSFSRGGQPQHF,TGTGCCAGCAGCTTTAGCAGGGGAGGTCAGCCCCAGCATTTT
TRBJ1-1,TRBV29-1,TRBD1,.,CSVQGQRDVRIEAFF,TGCAGCGTCCAGGGACAGAGAGATGTTCGGATAGAAGCTTTCTTT
TRBJ1-4,TRBV12-3/TRBV12-4,.,.,CASSLGNRRNEKLFF,TGTGCCAGCAGTTTAGGGAACAGGAGGAATGAAAAACTGTTTTTT
TRBJ2-7,TRBV3-1,TRBD2,.,CASSLGFPSGGAGYEQYF,TGTGCCAGCAGCCTGGGTTTCCCGAGCGGGGGGGCTGGCTACGAGCAGTACTTC
TRBJ2-7,TRBV7-2,.,.,CASSLVPESYEQYF,TGTGCCAGCAGCTTAGTTCCAGAAAGCTACGAGCAGTACTTC
TRBJ2-7,TRBV30,TRBD1,.,CAWSPGQGVKYF,TGTGCCTGGAGCCCGGGACAGGGGGTAAAGTACTTC
TRBJ1-2,TRBV9,.,.,CASSVVEGNYGYTF,TGTGCCAGCAGCGTAGTGGAGGGTAACTATGGCTACACCTTC
TRBJ2-7,TRBV7-9,.,.,CASSPHWAEQYF,TGTGCCAGCAGCCCCCACTGGGCCGAGCAGTACTTC
TRBJ1-2,TRBV3-1,.,.,CASSPHTSSGGYTF,TGTGCCAGCAGCCCCCATACTTCTTCGGGAGGCTACACCTTC
TRBJ1-5,TRBV5-1,.,.,CASSWEGAGQPQHF,TGCGCCAGCAGCTGGGAAGGGGCCGGTCAGCCCCAGCATTTT
TRBJ2-5,TRBV30,.,.,CAWRSLGRGQETQYF,TGTGCCTGGAGATCCCTGGGCAGGGGCCAAGAGACCCAGTACTTC
TRBJ2-3,TRBV7-9,.,.,CASSLDKLGVIADTQYF,TGTGCCAGCAGCTTAGATAAGCTTGGGGTTATCGCAGATACGCAGTATTTT
TRBJ2-7,TRBV5-1,.,.,CASSLTDGYEQYF,TGCGCCAGCAGCTTGACGGACGGCTACGAGCAGTACTTC
TRBJ2-5,TRBV5-6,.,.,CASSSTVRETQYF,TGTGCCAGCAGCTCCACTGTGAGAGAGACCCAGTACTTC
TRBJ2-1,TRBV19,TRBD2,.,CASAAGGPGEQFF,TGTGCCAGTGCAGCGGGGGGGCCTGGTGAGCAGTTCTTC
TRBJ1-2,TRBV7-2,.,.,CASSLDKANYGYTF,TGTGCCAGCAGCCTAGACAAAGCTAACTATGGCTACACCTTC
TRBJ2-3,TRBV2,.,.,CASTGAGLNTDTQYF,TGTGCCAGCACTGGTGCAGGCCTTAACACAGATACGCAGTATTTT
TRBJ2-3,TRBV2,.,.,CASIGGDPDTQYF,TGTGCCAGCATAGGGGGTGACCCCGATACGCAGTATTTT
TRBJ1-5,TRBV12-3/TRBV12-4,.,.,CASSLGRYNQPQHF,TGTGCCAGCAGCCTTGGACGGTACAATCAGCCCCAGCATTTT
TRBJ2-3,TRBV19,.,.,CASSWGHLGTDTQYF,TGTGCCAGTAGTTGGGGGCATCTCGGCACAGATACGCAGTATTTT
TRBJ2-7,TRBV20-1,TRBD1,once,CSAGTVTYEQYF,TGCAGTGCTGGGACAGTCACCTACGAGCAGTACTTC